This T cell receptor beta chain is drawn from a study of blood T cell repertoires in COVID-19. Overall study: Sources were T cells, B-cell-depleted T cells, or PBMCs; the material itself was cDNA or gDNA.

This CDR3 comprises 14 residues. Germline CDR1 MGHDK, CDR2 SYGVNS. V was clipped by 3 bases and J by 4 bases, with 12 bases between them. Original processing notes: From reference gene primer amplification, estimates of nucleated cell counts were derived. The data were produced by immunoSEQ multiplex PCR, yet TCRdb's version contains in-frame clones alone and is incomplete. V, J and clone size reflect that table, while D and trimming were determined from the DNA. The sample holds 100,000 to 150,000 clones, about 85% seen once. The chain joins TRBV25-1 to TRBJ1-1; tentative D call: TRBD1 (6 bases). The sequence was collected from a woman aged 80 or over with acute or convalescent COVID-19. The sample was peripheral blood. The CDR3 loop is CASSDSSGVTEAFF. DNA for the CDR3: TGTGCCAGCAGTGATTCCTCAGGGGTCACTGAAGCTTTCTTT. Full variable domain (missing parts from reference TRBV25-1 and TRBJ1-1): EADIYQTPRYLVIGTGKKITLECSQTMGHDKMYWYQQDPGMELHLIHYSYGVNSTEKGDLSSESTVSRIRTEHFPLTLESARPSHTSQYLCASSDSSGVTEAFFGQGTRLTVV.